The 10 T cell receptor beta chains below all came from one sample that was sequenced in a study of HIV-infected patients and healthy controls. 500 ng RNA was reverse transcribed with alpha and beta constant-region primers. Separate chain-specific third strand synthesis with multiplexing indices produced the alpha and beta libraries. TCRdb processed the 5' RACE reads anew with MiXCR; each CDR3 protein has one entry. This sample carries approximately 9,500 distinct CDR3 sequences, roughly 4.8% of them seen once, and the ten largest clones take about 14%. The repertoire came from unfractionated whole blood and reflected all unsorted peripheral T cells. Sample: blood, taken before antiretroviral therapy. The source is an adult with HIV infection.

This chain joins TRBV7-2 and TRBJ1-2; no definite D call. The CDR3 runs 15 residues. Germline CDR1 is SGHTA and CDR2 is FQGNSA. V lost 7 bases and J 4 bases, leaving 19 bases between the germline ends. The CDR3 DNA sequence: TGTGCCAGCAACTTCGTAGGGCCAGTCGCCTATGGCTACACCTTC. As protein: CASNFVGPVAYGYTF.

At least ten counts were recorded for this clonotype. The chain couples TRBV2 to TRBJ2-5; 7 nucleotides align to TRBD1. This CDR3 has 16 residues. Per the germline V gene, CDR1 is SNHLY and CDR2 is FYNNEI. The V and J ends lost 5 bases and 4 bases, in that order; junction bases with no gene match: 13. The CDR3 loop reads CASSRDRASIGETQYF. DNA of the CDR3: TGTGCCAGCAGTAGAGACAGGGCGTCCATTGGAGAGACCCAGTACTTC.

Ten or more counts support this clonotype. V gene TRBV9 combines with J gene TRBJ2-3; 8 bases are shared with TRBD2. The CDR3 spans 15 residues. CDR1 and CDR2 from the germline V gene are SGDLS and YYNGEE. With 4 bases clipped from V and 3 bases from J, the junction kept 7 bases outside the gene matches. CDR3 sequence reads: CASSNGAGETDTQYF. The CDR3 nucleotides are TGTGCCAGCAGCAACGGAGCGGGAGAGACAGATACGCAGTATTTT.

This sequence joins TRBV30 and TRBJ2-1; maybe TRBD2 (5 bases). V dropped 0 bases and J dropped 4 bases, with 16 bases sitting between them. CDR1 is GTSNPN, CDR2 SVGIG, per germline (reference sequence). The CDR3 covers 16 residues. For the CDR3, the DNA is TGTGCCTGGAGTGTACCCCAGGATACGGGGTACAATGAGCAGTTCTTC. It yields the protein CAWSVPQDTGYNEQFF. The whole variable domain, remainder taken from reference TRBV30 and TRBJ2-1, is SQTIHQWPATLVQPVGSPLSLECTVEGTSNPNLYWYRQAAGRGLQLLFYSVGIGQISSEVPQNLSASRPQDRQFILSSKKLLLSDSGFYLCAWSVPQDTGYNEQFFGPGTRLTVL.

This clonotype was counted many times. The chain employs TRBV11-2 and TRBJ2-1, with 11 bases lining up with TRBD2. The CDR3 is 15 residues long. The V segment lost 3 bases and the J segment 7 bases; nucleotides outside the gene matches: 5. The germline gives CDR1 SGHAT, CDR2 FQNNGV. The CDR3 protein is CASSLSSGRSNEQFF. CDR3 sequence (DNA): TGTGCCAGCAGCTTGTCTAGCGGGAGGTCGAATGAGCAGTTCTTC.

This clonotype was seen ten or more times. V usage is TRBV5-1 and J usage is TRBJ2-7, with D perhaps TRBD1 (6 bases). V shed 0 bases and J shed 6 bases, with 16 bases lying between them. Per germline, CDR1 SGHRS and CDR2 YFSETQ. CDR3 length equals 15 residues. In DNA, the CDR3 is TGCGCCAGCAGCTTGGCCGTCAGGGTACAGGGCGAGCAGTACTTC. Translating gives CASSLAVRVQGEQYF.

J is TRBJ2-1 and V is TRBV4-2, with D unclear. The CDR3 length is 15 residues. The germline V and J ends were trimmed by 5 bases and 0 bases, with 11 bases remaining between them. Germline V gives CDR1 LGHNA, CDR2 YNFKEQ. Here the CDR3 reads CASSIDGSSYNEQFF. CDR3 nucleotide sequence: TGTGCCAGCAGCATCGACGGAAGCTCCTACAATGAGCAGTTCTTC.

CDR3 in amino acids: CASSIFTGNTGELFF. In DNA, the CDR3 is TGTGCCAGCAGTATCTTTACAGGGAACACCGGGGAGCTGTTTTTT. This chain links TRBV6-1 with TRBJ2-2; tentatively, D is TRBD1 (5 bases). Trimming removed 5 bases from V and 1 base from J, with 11 bases in between. The germline CDR1 and CDR2 sequences are MNHNS and SASEGT. The CDR3 runs to 15 residues.

This clonotype was observed many times. This chain connects TRBV20-1 to TRBJ2-5, with 10 bases aligning to TRBD2. This CDR3 has 15 residues. The J segment lost 4 bases and the V segment lost 0 bases, leaving 5 bases of the junction unmatched. The germline V gene has CDR1 DFQATT and CDR2 SNEGSKA (reference sequence). In DNA, the CDR3 is TGCAGTGCTAGAGATCACAGGACTAGCGGAGAGACCCAGTACTTC. Translating gives CSARDHRTSGETQYF.

This clonotype has at least ten counts. The gene calls are TRBV12-5 and TRBJ2-3, with 10 bases identical to TRBD1. The ends lost 7 bases at V and 5 bases at J; junction bases unmatched: 15. The CDR3 has 17 amino acids. Germline V gives CDR1 LGHNT, CDR2 FRNRAP. The CDR3 is CASDLRTGTGDGDTQYF. In nucleotides, the CDR3 is TGTGCTAGTGATCTGAGGACCGGGACAGGGGATGGAGATACGCAGTATTTT.